Below, one T cell receptor beta chain is given with its context. PCR amplification relied on 60 Vbeta primers (plus 13 Jbeta primers). Repertoires were generated with immunoSEQ multiplex PCR, while TCRdb's copy carries only in-frame clones and drops some. The sample consists of roughly 150,000 clones, roughly 79% of them appearing once. This record comes from a study of cytomegalovirus exposure and HLA in healthy donors. J lost 5 bases, V lost 8 bases, and 5 bases had no gene match. The CDR3 covers 11 residues. From germline, CDR1 is SQVTM and CDR2 ANQGSEA. The source material was PBMCs. The V and J genes are TRBV29-1 and TRBJ2-5; 7 bases agree with TRBD2. This sequence was found in a woman under 40 in good health and CMV-seronegative. The CDR3 DNA reads as TGCAGCTCGGGAGGCTCGGAGACCCAGTACTTC. Translation gives CSSGGSETQYF.